Listed below are T cell receptor beta chains from one sample, sequenced in a study of blood T cell repertoires in COVID-19. Sequencing used immunoSEQ multiplex PCR; TCRdb keeps in-frame clones, though not all of them. The data contain about 210,000 clones, 70% to 85% of them seen just once; the ten biggest clones take up approximately 10%. The sample was peripheral blood. These TCRs come from a man aged 45 to 65 with active or convalescent COVID-19. Both conserved end residues are part of each CDR3. Fields, in order: V gene, clone size, D gene, J gene, CDR3 protein, CDR3 DNA. A D gene is named only where the DNA matches it firmly. Not every row has a clone size; where given, it reads once, few, many or a size class.

TRBV18	NA	NA	TRBJ2-3	CASSPTVSGGPQYF	TGTGCCAGCTCACCAACGGTTAGTGGCGGCCCGCAGTATTTT
TRBV4-3	NA	NA	TRBJ1-1	CASSQTGNTEAFF	TGCGCCAGCAGCCAAACAGGGAACACTGAAGCTTTCTTT
TRBV7-9	NA	NA	TRBJ1-4	CASSGTGGDEKLFF	TGTGCCAGCAGCGGCACCGGGGGGGATGAAAAACTGTTTTTT
TRBV5-4	NA	NA	TRBJ2-2	CASSPGTTNTGELFF	TGTGCCAGCAGCCCCGGGACAACGAACACCGGGGAGCTGTTTTTT
TRBV28	once	NA	TRBJ2-7	CASSFVRALTYEQYF	TGTGCCAGCAGTTTTGTCAGGGCGCTAACCTACGAGCAGTACTTC
TRBV7-8	NA	NA	TRBJ2-7	CASSSLLGGVVGQYF	TGTGCCAGCAGCTCGCTCCTGGGGGGTGTAGTCGGGCAGTACTTC
TRBV2	NA	NA	TRBJ1-5	CASTGTYSNQPQHF	TGTGCCAGCACAGGAACTTATAGCAATCAGCCCCAGCATTTT
TRBV29-1	once	NA	TRBJ2-7	CSVVGQPPYEQYF	TGCAGCGTTGTTGGCCAACCCCCCTACGAGCAGTACTTC
TRBV5-1	NA	NA	TRBJ2-3	CASSSPPGVSSHTQYF	TGCGCCAGCAGCTCCCCGCCGGGGGTTTCCTCCCATACGCAGTATTTT
TRBV5-4	NA	TRBD2	TRBJ2-6	CASSLGTRGGANVLTF	TGTGCCAGCAGCTTGGGGACTAGGGGTGGGGCCAACGTCCTGACTTTC
TRBV14	NA	NA	TRBJ2-7	CASSPGLYEQYF	TGTGCCAGCAGCCCGGGGTTATACGAGCAGTACTTC
TRBV4-1	NA	TRBD1	TRBJ2-3	CASSQRTGGSTDTQYF	TGCGCCAGCAGCCAGAGGACAGGGGGTTCAACAGATACGCAGTATTTT
TRBV5-1	NA	NA	TRBJ2-2	CASSLAVVAPNTGELFF	TGCGCCAGCAGCTTGGCCGTAGTAGCCCCGAACACCGGGGAGCTGTTTTTT
TRBV5-1	NA	NA	TRBJ2-5	CASSSGPGDQETQYF	TGCGCCAGCAGCTCCGGACCGGGGGACCAAGAGACCCAGTACTTC
TRBV28	NA	NA	TRBJ2-7	CASSLSPGRYEQYF	TGTGCCAGCAGTTTATCCCCAGGGCGCTACGAGCAGTACTTC
TRBV2	NA	NA	TRBJ1-2	CACKQGGYGYTF	TGTGCCTGCAAACAGGGAGGGTACGGCTACACCTTC
TRBV5-6	NA	NA	TRBJ1-5	CASSLRGSNQPQHF	TGTGCCAGCAGCCTACGGGGTTCCAATCAGCCCCAGCATTTT
TRBV2	few	TRBD1	TRBJ1-3	CASRGTVAGNTIYF	TGTGCCAGCAGGGGGACAGTCGCTGGAAACACCATATATTTT
TRBV5-1	NA	NA	TRBJ2-5	CASSLGGQPVSGETQYF	TGCGCCAGCAGCTTGGGGGGCCAGCCGGTTTCGGGAGAGACCCAGTACTTC
TRBV7-2	NA	NA	TRBJ2-2	CASSYSNTGELFF	TGTGCCAGCAGCTACTCTAACACCGGGGAGCTGTTTTTT
TRBV9	NA	TRBD1	TRBJ1-1	CASSTGGGTEAFF	TGTGCCAGCAGCACAGGGGGTGGCACTGAAGCTTTCTTT
TRBV28	NA	NA	TRBJ2-3	CASSLPYRTHTDTQYF	TGTGCCAGCAGTTTGCCGTACAGAACACACACAGATACGCAGTATTTT
TRBV7-2	NA	TRBD2	TRBJ2-7	CASSLEAGDFGQYF	TGTGCCAGCAGCTTAGAGGCGGGGGATTTCGGGCAGTACTTC
TRBV7-8	NA	TRBD1	TRBJ1-2	CASSPDPTGGGYGYTF	TGTGCCAGCAGCCCCGACCCGACAGGGGGTGGCTATGGCTACACCTTC
TRBV2	NA	NA	TRBJ1-6	CASRPDRYNSPLHF	TGTGCCAGCAGACCTGACAGATATAATTCACCCCTCCACTTT
TRBV2	NA	NA	TRBJ1-1	CASSDWVEGTEAFF	TGTGCCAGCAGTGACTGGGTGGAGGGCACTGAAGCTTTCTTT
TRBV5-6	NA	TRBD1	TRBJ2-3	CASSFGRGTDTQYF	TGTGCCAGCAGCTTCGGCAGGGGGACAGATACGCAGTATTTT
TRBV5-1	NA	NA	TRBJ1-2	CASSHSPGDVRNGYTF	TGCGCCAGCAGCCATAGTCCAGGGGACGTAAGGAATGGCTACACCTTC
TRBV4-1	NA	NA	TRBJ1-2	CASSVQNNYGYTF	TGCGCCAGCAGCGTGCAGAATAACTATGGCTACACCTTC
TRBV6-2/TRBV6-3	few	NA	TRBJ2-3	CASSSGTRKYF	TGTGCCAGCAGTTCCGGGACAAGGAAGTATTTT
TRBV10-3	NA	NA	TRBJ1-6	CAISDRVASPLHF	TGTGCCATCAGTGACAGGGTTGCTTCACCCCTCCACTTT
TRBV4-1	many	TRBD1	TRBJ1-2	CASSETGGYGYTF	TGCGCCAGCAGCGAGACAGGGGGTTATGGCTACACCTTC
TRBV6-5	NA	TRBD1	TRBJ2-7	CASSKLQGARHEQYF	TGTGCCAGCAGCAAACTACAGGGGGCGCGTCACGAGCAGTACTTC
TRBV7-2	NA	NA	TRBJ1-3	CASSLGPALSGNTIYF	TGTGCCAGCAGCTTAGGGCCTGCTCTCTCTGGAAACACCATATATTTT
TRBV19	NA	TRBD1	TRBJ2-5	CVLRELKNRGLKFVPIETQYF	TGTGTTCTGAGGGAGCTGAAAAACAGGGGGCTGAAGTTCGTCCCCATAGAGACCCAGTACTTC
TRBV10-3	NA	TRBD2	TRBJ2-3	CAISAGLAGVLADTQYF	TGTGCCATCAGTGCGGGACTAGCGGGAGTACTTGCAGATACGCAGTATTTT
TRBV3-1/TRBV3-2	NA	TRBD1	TRBJ1-1	CASSQGAGGLTEAFF	TGTGCCAGCAGCCAAGGAGCAGGGGGGCTCACTGAAGCTTTCTTT
TRBV19	NA	TRBD2	TRBJ2-1	CASSIRASGGHNEQFF	TGTGCCAGTAGTATACGGGCTAGCGGGGGCCACAATGAGCAGTTCTTC
TRBV19	NA	TRBD1	TRBJ1-2	CASENGTPGQAVTF	TGTGCCAGTGAGAATGGAACTCCGGGACAGGCAGTTACCTTC
TRBV9	NA	NA	TRBJ1-6	CASSVEVGSYNSPLHF	TGTGCCAGCAGCGTAGAGGTGGGCAGTTATAATTCACCCCTCCACTTT
TRBV4-1	NA	NA	TRBJ2-7	CASSQERGTIYEQYF	TGCGCCAGCAGCCAAGAGCGGGGAACCATCTACGAGCAGTACTTC
TRBV7-9	NA	TRBD2	TRBJ2-7	CASSRRLAGDGYEQYF	TGTGCCAGCAGCCGGCGCTTAGCGGGAGACGGGTACGAGCAGTACTTC
TRBV27	NA	TRBD2	TRBJ2-4	CANPVRSSGGAENIQYF	TGTGCCAACCCTGTAAGGTCCAGCGGGGGGGCAGAAAACATTCAGTACTTC
TRBV18	NA	TRBD1	TRBJ1-2	CASSPLGQYDYGYTF	TGTGCCAGCTCACCATTGGGACAGTACGACTATGGCTACACCTTC
TRBV19	NA	TRBD1	TRBJ2-1	CASSKGTGGAYLISYNEQFF	TGTGCCAGTAGTAAGGGGACAGGGGGCGCTTACCTTATCTCCTACAATGAGCAGTTCTTC
TRBV29-1	NA	TRBD2	TRBJ2-3	CSGRLAGASPPRDTQYF	TGCAGCGGGCGACTAGCGGGTGCCTCCCCCCCAAGAGATACGCAGTATTTT
TRBV7-9	NA	NA	TRBJ1-2	CASSPQGGTNYGYTF	TGTGCCAGCAGCCCGCAGGGTGGGACAAACTATGGCTACACCTTC
TRBV4-1	NA	NA	TRBJ2-1	CASSQDGRGDNEQFF	TGCGCCAGCAGCCAAGATGGCAGGGGGGACAATGAGCAGTTCTTC